This passage covers 31 T cell receptor beta chains from one sample sequenced in a study of shared clonotypes between healthy human individuals (dated by TCRdb to between 2020 and 2021). CD8 naive samples were obtained by positive selection for CCR7 among CD45RO-negative cells, yielding a CD45RA+CCR7+ population from which TemRA cells were excluded. Libraries came from the immunoSEQ multiplex PCR assay. In its TCRdb copy, this immuneACCESS table keeps in-frame sequences only and misses some clones. Where compared with another copy, unresolved V genes explain less than half of these, and the others have no known cause. The sample profile shows hundreds of thousands of clones; 95% to 98% of them were found once. The ten most abundant clones make up 0.25% to 0.35% of the sample. Sequencing used naive CD8+ T cells sorted from blood. The intended sense of this specimen's cell subset or site label: CD45RA+CCR7+. Receptors originate from a man under 40 in good health.

On this clone itself: The same CDR3 also results from other DNA sequences found in this sample. The CDR3, as DNA: TGTGCCAGTAGTATTGGCGGTTCTTCCTACGAGCAGTACTTC. Its protein is CASSIGGSSYEQYF. The genes are TRBV19 and TRBJ2-7; D unclear. The CDR3 totals 14 residues. Trimming removed 3 bases at V and 1 base at J, with 10 bases between. In germline, CDR1 is LNHDA, CDR2 SQIVND (reference sequence).

V and J are TRBV7-9 and TRBJ2-1; D is possibly TRBD2 (5 bases). Trimming pared 2 bases from V and 3 bases from J, leaving 11 bases between. CDR3 length: 15 amino acids. CDR1 is SEHNR, CDR2 FQNEAQ, per germline (reference sequence). The CDR3 DNA reads TGTGCCAGCAGCTTATCGAGGGCCCTCTACAATGAGCAGTTCTTC. It translates to CASSLSRALYNEQFF.

The V gene is TRBV7-9, the J gene TRBJ2-7, with D possibly TRBD1 on 5 matching bases. This CDR3 has 15 amino acids. V was trimmed by 3 bases and J by 1 base, leaving 13 bases between them. Germline CDR1 SEHNR, CDR2 FQNEAQ (reference sequence). The CDR3 is CASSFEQGPSYEQYF. CDR3 nucleotides: TGTGCCAGCAGCTTTGAGCAGGGTCCTTCCTACGAGCAGTACTTC.

The J gene is TRBJ2-3, the V gene TRBV4-1; unclear D gene. Germline V CDR1 and CDR2: MGHRA, YSYEKL. Trimming removed 5 bases at V and 0 bases at J, with 12 bases between. The CDR3 covers 15 residues. The CDR3 coding sequence is TGCGCCAGCAGCTTTCCAGCGTCGAGCACAGATACGCAGTATTTT. Protein sequence: CASSFPASSTDTQYF.

J is TRBJ2-7 and V is TRBV4-1; 9 nucleotides agree with TRBD2. The CDR3 consists of 15 residues. The V and J ends lost 7 bases and 2 bases, in that order; junction bases with no gene match: 9. In germline, CDR1 is MGHRA, CDR2 YSYEKL. The CDR3 DNA reads TGCGCCAGCACTAGCGGGGTTGGGAGTACCTACGAGCAGTACTTC. Protein product: CASTSGVGSTYEQYF.

This clone occurred once. V and J are TRBV29-1 and TRBJ2-7, with 7 positions matching TRBD1. Unmatched junction bases numbered 8, after V lost 7 bases and J lost 2 bases. This CDR3 spans 13 amino acids. Germline V lookup: CDR1 SQVTM, CDR2 ANQGSEA. The CDR3, as DNA: TGCAGCGCACAACAGGGGAGTACCTACGAGCAGTACTTC. It is translated as CSAQQGSTYEQYF.

A remark on this clone: This specimen includes other DNA sequences encoding the same CDR3. This rearrangement joins TRBV7-9 to TRBJ2-5, with no clear D. Germline CDR1 SEHNR, CDR2 FQNEAQ (reference sequence). Trimming pared 1 base from V and 1 base from J, leaving 7 bases between. The CDR3 contains 14 residues. CDR3 region: CASSLGGSQETQYF. The CDR3 coding sequence is TGTGCCAGCAGCTTAGGCGGCAGCCAAGAGACCCAGTACTTC.

V and J are TRBV5-6 and TRBJ1-3; TRBD1 is a possible D gene (5 bases). The germline gives CDR1 SGHDT, CDR2 YYEEEE. Trimming cost V 2 bases and J 0 bases, with 9 bases left between them. The CDR3 is 15 residues long. The CDR3 sequence is CASSFEGDSGNTIYF. CDR3 nucleotide sequence: TGTGCCAGCAGCTTCGAAGGGGACTCTGGAAACACCATATATTTT. Full variable domain (missing parts from reference TRBV5-6 and TRBJ1-3): DAGVTQSPTHLIKTRGQQVTLRCSPKSGHDTVSWYQQALGQGPQFIFQYYEEEERQRGNFPDRFSGHQFPNYSSELNVNALLLGDSALYLCASSFEGDSGNTIYFGEGSWLTVV.

The count of this clone is one. This sequence joins TRBV7-9 and TRBJ1-1; D is unclear. Trimming left V 4 bases short and J 1 base short, with 10 bases between. The CDR3 has 14 amino acids. Per germline, CDR1 SEHNR and CDR2 FQNEAQ (reference sequence). Written as DNA, the CDR3 is TGTGCCAGCAGCTCCGAAACAAAGAACACTGAAGCTTTCTTT. Protein: CASSSETKNTEAFF.

This chain joins TRBV7-6 and TRBJ2-6, with 8 nucleotides matching TRBD2. The CDR3 loop spans 19 amino acids. V lost 0 bases and J lost 2; bases outside the gene matches: 9. The germline gives CDR1 SGHVS, CDR2 FNYEAQ. CDR3 DNA: TGTGCCAGCAGCTTAGCGGGAGAGACGGGGGGGACTGGGGCCAACGTCCTGACTTTC. It yields the protein CASSLAGETGGTGANVLTF.

The chain uses TRBV16 and TRBJ2-7; D remains ambiguous. There are 12 residues in the CDR3. The germline gives CDR1 KGHSY, CDR2 FQNENV. V gave up 0 bases and J gave up 4 bases, with 4 bases separating them. CDR3 loop: CASSQSMYEQYF. The CDR3 bases are TGTGCCAGCAGCCAATCGATGTACGAGCAGTACTTC.

The chain carries TRBV7-2 and TRBJ1-1; the match to TRBD1 covers 10 bases. CDR3 length equals 16 residues. Germline values: CDR1 SGHTA, CDR2 FQGNSA. The V segment lost 5 bases and the J segment 3 bases; nucleotides outside the gene matches: 9. The CDR3 loop reads CASSNDRGRVDTEAFF. CDR3 in DNA: TGTGCCAGCAGCAACGACAGGGGGCGCGTGGACACTGAAGCTTTCTTT.

In this sample, this clone turned up once. V is TRBV7-9 and J is TRBJ1-2; D perhaps matches TRBD1 (6 bases). The CDR3 extends over 13 amino acids. Per the germline V gene, CDR1 is SEHNR and CDR2 is FQNEAQ (reference sequence). V was pared by 6 bases and J by 2 bases, with 10 bases between. The chain's CDR3 is CASRPQGNYGYTF. The CDR3 bases are TGTGCCAGCAGACCACAGGGAAACTATGGCTACACCTTC.

In this sample, this clone turned up once. V usage is TRBV6-4 and J usage is TRBJ2-1, with TRBD2 matching 13 bases. CDR1 is MRHNA, CDR2 SNTAGT, per germline. The CDR3 extends over 15 amino acids. The junction had 7 bases not matched to a gene; V was cut back by 6 bases and J by 8 bases. The CDR3 region is CASSRLAGGTDEQFF. The CDR3, as DNA: TGTGCCAGCAGCCGACTAGCGGGAGGAACCGATGAGCAGTTCTTC.

The rearrangement uses TRBV5-1 and TRBJ2-5; a weak D match, TRBD2 (6 bases). Germline assignment: CDR1 SGHRS and CDR2 YFSETQ. V gave up 4 bases and J gave up 2 bases, with 15 bases separating them. This CDR3 comprises 15 residues. CDR3 sequence reads: CASSPGTASQETQYF. CDR3 DNA sequence: TGCGCCAGCAGCCCCGGGACTGCGTCACAAGAGACCCAGTACTTC.

J is TRBJ2-3 and V is TRBV7-8; possibly TRBD1 or TRBD2 for D (5 bases each). V was pared by 3 bases and J by 2 bases, with 9 bases between. CDR1 and CDR2 (germline): SGHVS, FQNEAQ. This CDR3 has 14 residues. The CDR3 region is CASSFEGTTDTQYF. CDR3 nucleotides: TGTGCCAGCAGCTTCGAGGGGACCACAGATACGCAGTATTTT.

This chain links TRBV5-1 with TRBJ2-1; 8 positions agree with TRBD2. The J segment lost 1 base and the V segment lost 3 bases, leaving 24 bases of the junction unmatched. Germline V CDR1 and CDR2: SGHRS, YFSETQ. The CDR3 length is 22 residues. CDR3 in DNA: TGCGCCAGCAGCTCCCCGCCGGGACTAGGTGGTGGGGGGATCGGGTCCTACAATGAGCAGTTCTTC. It encodes CASSSPPGLGGGGIGSYNEQFF.

The rearrangement links TRBV30 to TRBJ2-1; D gene ambiguous. With 2 bases removed from V and 0 bases from J, the gap between germline ends came to 11 bases. The CDR3 runs 15 residues. Germline CDR1 and CDR2: GTSNPN and SVGIG (reference sequence). In DNA form, the CDR3 reads TGTGCCTGGAGTTCCGGCGCCAGCTCCTACAATGAGCAGTTCTTC. Translation gives CAWSSGASSYNEQFF.

This clone was detected only once. This rearrangement joins TRBV7-3 to TRBJ2-1; D is undetermined. CDR1 is SGHTA, CDR2 FQGTGA, per germline. The germline V and J ends were trimmed by 6 bases and 2 bases, with 14 bases remaining between them. CDR3 length equals 15 residues. CDR3 region: CASSPNSGPYNEQFF. Written as DNA, the CDR3 is TGTGCCAGCAGTCCGAACAGTGGACCCTACAATGAGCAGTTCTTC.

The chain carries TRBV5-4 and TRBJ2-3; the D is unclear. This CDR3 has 13 residues. The germline V and J ends were trimmed by 4 bases and 2 bases, with 8 bases remaining between them. CDR1 and CDR2 (germline): SGHNT, YYREEE (reference sequence). The CDR3: CASSDMLTDTQYF. The CDR3 DNA reads TGTGCCAGCAGCGACATGCTCACAGATACGCAGTATTTT.

The rearrangement joins TRBV19 to TRBJ2-5; 9 bases are a match to TRBD2. CDR1 is LNHDA, CDR2 SQIVND, per germline (reference sequence). CDR3 length: 14 residues. Germline trimming cut 3 bases from V and 5 bases from J; bases unmatched to any gene: 4. The CDR3 coding sequence is TGTGCCAGTAGTATTTTGCGGGAGGGGGAGACCCAGTACTTC. It yields the protein CASSILREGETQYF.

The V call is TRBV27, the J call TRBJ2-7, with D uncertain. The germline V gene has CDR1 MNHEY and CDR2 SMNVEV (reference sequence). The V end lost 5 bases, the J end lost 0 bases, and 8 bases lay between the germline ends. The CDR3 has 13 residues. The chain's CDR3 is CASSRTVSYEQYF. The CDR3 DNA reads as TGTGCCAGCAGTAGAACAGTCTCCTACGAGCAGTACTTC.

Note on this clone: Different DNA sequences within this sample yield the same CDR3. The V and J genes are TRBV5-6 and TRBJ2-7, with D possibly TRBD1 on 6 matching bases. In germline, CDR1 is SGHDT, CDR2 YYEEEE. The length of the CDR3 is 14 residues. The V end was cut by 0 bases, the J end by 2 bases, with 9 bases between. The CDR3 region is CASSLGGQPYEQYF. In DNA form, the CDR3 reads TGTGCCAGCAGCTTGGGTGGACAGCCCTACGAGCAGTACTTC.

The gene calls are TRBV5-1 and TRBJ2-7; 7 bases align to TRBD2. Germline V gives CDR1 SGHRS, CDR2 YFSETQ. The CDR3 extends over 15 amino acids. The junction had 6 bases not matched to a gene; V was cut back by 0 bases and J by 3 bases. DNA of the CDR3: TGCGCCAGCAGCTTGGTTGCTAGCGGAAACTACGAGCAGTACTTC. Amino acids: CASSLVASGNYEQYF. Drawing the rest from reference TRBV5-1 and TRBJ2-7, the complete variable domain is KAGVTQTPRYLIKTRGQQVTLSCSPISGHRSVSWYQQTPGQGLQFLFEYFSETQRNKGNFPGRFSGRQFSNSRSEMNVSTLELGDSALYLCASSLVASGNYEQYFGPGTRLTVT.

This chain links TRBV29-1 with TRBJ2-5; 10 positions agree with TRBD2. The CDR3 runs to 14 residues. With V trimmed by 3 bases and J by 7 bases, 8 bases remained unmatched. Germline assignment: CDR1 SQVTM and CDR2 ANQGSEA. CDR3 residues: CSVEPSGSVGTQYF. The CDR3, as DNA: TGCAGCGTTGAGCCTAGCGGGAGTGTCGGGACCCAGTACTTC.

The J gene is TRBJ2-3, the V gene TRBV7-2; a possible D gene is TRBD2 (6 bases). V was trimmed by 2 bases and J by 3 bases, leaving 12 bases between them. The CDR3 is 15 amino acids. Germline V CDR1 and CDR2: SGHTA, FQGNSA. The CDR3 DNA follows: TGTGCCAGCAGCTTACGCGGGATTTCGACAGATACGCAGTATTTT. Amino acid sequence: CASSLRGISTDTQYF.

The chain carries TRBV7-9 and TRBJ1-5; D possibly corresponds to TRBD1 (6 bases). This CDR3 spans 15 amino acids. Trimming pared 5 bases from V and 3 bases from J, leaving 14 bases between. Germline lookup yields CDR1 SEHNR and CDR2 FQNEAQ (reference sequence). The CDR3 region has the DNA TGTGCCAGCAGCGATGAAAGACAGGCCAATCAGCCCCAGCATTTT. It yields the protein CASSDERQANQPQHF.

V and J are TRBV27 and TRBJ2-7; D is possibly TRBD2 (6 bases). Per germline, CDR1 MNHEY and CDR2 SMNVEV (reference sequence). V dropped 8 bases and J dropped 3 bases, with 14 bases sitting between them. The CDR3 spans 13 residues. CDR3 residues: CASCRGAGYEQYF. CDR3 DNA: TGTGCCAGCTGTCGAGGAGCGGGCTACGAGCAGTACTTC.

A single count supports this clone. The chain recombines TRBV15 with TRBJ2-7; D gene ambiguous. CDR1 and CDR2 from the germline V gene are LNHNV and YYDKDF (reference sequence). The V end was cut by 8 bases, the J end by 5 bases, with 13 bases between. This CDR3 spans 12 amino acids. CDR3 in amino acids: CATPPSDNEQYF. The CDR3 nucleotides are TGTGCCACCCCCCCGAGCGATAACGAGCAGTACTTC.

V is TRBV11-3 and J is TRBJ2-1; possible D gene TRBD2, 5 bases. This CDR3 spans 14 amino acids. Germline V gives CDR1 SGHNT, CDR2 YENEEA. V lost 4 bases, J lost 5 bases, and 12 bases lay in between. This chain's CDR3 is CASSSVAGDNEQFF. CDR3 nucleotide sequence: TGTGCCAGCAGCTCGGTAGCCGGGGACAATGAGCAGTTCTTC.

The chain is built from TRBV6-6 and TRBJ2-5; tentative D call: TRBD2 (6 bases). Trimming left V 2 bases short and J 2 bases short, with 12 bases between. Germline-derived CDR1 and CDR2 are MNHNY and SVGAGI (reference sequence). The CDR3 is 15 amino acids. The CDR3 loop reads CASSYLSGTQETQYF. In DNA, the CDR3 is TGTGCCAGCAGTTACCTTTCCGGGACTCAAGAGACCCAGTACTTC.